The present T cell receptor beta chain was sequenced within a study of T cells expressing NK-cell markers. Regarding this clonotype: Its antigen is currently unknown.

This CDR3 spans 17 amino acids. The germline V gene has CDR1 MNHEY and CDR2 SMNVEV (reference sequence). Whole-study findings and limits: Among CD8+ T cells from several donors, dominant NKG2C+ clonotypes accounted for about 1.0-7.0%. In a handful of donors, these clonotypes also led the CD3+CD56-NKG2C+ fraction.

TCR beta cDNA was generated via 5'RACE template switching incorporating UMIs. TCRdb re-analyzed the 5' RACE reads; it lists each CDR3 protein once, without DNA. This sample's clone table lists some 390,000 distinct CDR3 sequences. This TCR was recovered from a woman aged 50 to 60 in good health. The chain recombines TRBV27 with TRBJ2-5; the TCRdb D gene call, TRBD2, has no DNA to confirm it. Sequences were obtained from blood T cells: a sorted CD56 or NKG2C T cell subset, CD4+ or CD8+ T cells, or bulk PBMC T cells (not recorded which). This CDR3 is CASSLVAGGLGQETQYF.